Below, 22 T cell receptor beta chains from the same sample are listed, as sequenced in a study of neurological immune-mediated disorders. Described time point: longitudinal time-point 2. TCRdb reanalysed the 5' RACE reads using MiXCR and keeps one entry per CDR3 protein. The repertoire holds tens of thousands of distinct CDR3 sequences, with nearly 10% as singletons. Sequencing was performed on PBMCs. The source is a man aged 25-45 years in good health.

This clonotype was seen more than once but under ten times. CDR3 amino acids: CASSLDLLATSVGDEQFF. In DNA, the CDR3 is TGTGCCAGCAGCTTGGACCTACTAGCGACATCCGTCGGAGATGAGCAGTTCTTC. J is TRBJ2-1 and V is TRBV5-5, with 7 nucleotides matching TRBD2. Per germline, CDR1 SGHKS and CDR2 YYEKEE (reference sequence). V shed 0 bases and J 8 bases; nucleotides not matched to a gene: 17. The CDR3 totals 18 residues.

This clonotype has ten or more counts. The chain carries TRBV5-1 and TRBJ2-3; 7 bases are a match to TRBD2. The CDR3 covers 15 residues. From germline, CDR1 is SGHRS and CDR2 YFSETQ. The V segment lost 1 base and the J segment 4 bases; nucleotides outside the gene matches: 6. The CDR3 protein is CASSLSKRESDTQYF. The DNA of the CDR3 is TGCGCCAGCAGCTTGTCCAAGCGGGAATCAGATACGCAGTATTTT.

This clonotype was observed many times. The rearrangement links TRBV6-5 to TRBJ1-2; 9 nucleotides agree with TRBD1. The germline gives CDR1 MNHEY, CDR2 SVGAGI. There are 15 residues in the CDR3. V trimming: 5 bases; J trimming: 4 bases; junction bases outside the gene matches: 8. CDR3 loop: CASSTTGQGVYGYTF. In DNA form, the CDR3 reads TGTGCCAGCAGTACCACGGGACAGGGTGTCTATGGCTACACCTTC.

Comments on this clonotype: A read error may be the cause here, since a much bigger clone is one base away. This chain connects TRBV25-1 to TRBJ2-2; a weak D match, TRBD2 (5 bases). CDR1 and CDR2 from the germline V gene are MGHDK and SYGVNS. The CDR3 has 12 residues. The CDR3 region is CASRLYTGVLFF. The DNA for the CDR3 is TGTGCCAGCAGGCTATACACCGGGGTGCTGTTTTTT.

This clonotype has a handful of counts. The chain links TRBV20-1 to TRBJ2-2; the match to TRBD1 covers 8 bases. Germline CDR1 reads DFQATT; CDR2 reads SNEGSKA (reference sequence). This CDR3 contains 13 residues. V was clipped by 3 bases and J by 5 bases; unmatched bases: 2. CDR3 loop: CSARRTGTGELFF. In nucleotides, the CDR3 is TGCAGTGCTAGGAGGACAGGGACCGGGGAGCTGTTTTTT.

In this sample, this clonotype turned up many times. This chain joins TRBV28 and TRBJ1-2; D might be TRBD1 (6 bases). V was trimmed by 7 bases and J by 7 bases, leaving 19 bases between them. The CDR3 sequence is 14 residues long. CDR1 and CDR2 from the germline V gene are MDHEN and SYDVKM. The CDR3 DNA reads as TGTGCCAGCACCACCCCGAGGGGGGTCGGTGGCTACACCTTC. It specifies CASTTPRGVGGYTF.

In its sample, this clonotype was seen many times. The chain has TRBV27 and TRBJ2-5, with a weak D call TRBD2 (6 bases). CDR3 length equals 13 residues. The V end was cut by 9 bases, the J end by 1 base, with 12 bases between. Germline CDR1 MNHEY, CDR2 SMNVEV (reference sequence). CDR3 DNA: TGTGCCAGTAACAGCGGGCCCCAAGAGACCCAGTACTTC. Translation: CASNSGPQETQYF.

This clonotype was detected ten times or more. This sequence joins TRBV7-9 and TRBJ2-5; D might be TRBD2 (6 bases). V lost 7 bases, J lost 4 bases, and 16 bases lay in between. This CDR3 is built from 14 residues. Germline assignment: CDR1 SEHNR and CDR2 FQNEAQ (reference sequence). This CDR3 is CASIPAGFGETQYF. As DNA, the CDR3 is TGTGCCAGCATACCGGCGGGATTCGGAGAGACCCAGTACTTC.

The chain couples TRBV5-1 to TRBJ1-2; D possibly corresponds to TRBD1 (6 bases). The germline V and J ends were trimmed by 2 bases and 3 bases, with 8 bases remaining between them. Germline lookup yields CDR1 SGHRS and CDR2 YFSETQ. CDR3 length: 13 residues. Here the CDR3 reads CASSLQGDYGYTF. The CDR3 DNA sequence: TGCGCCAGCAGCTTACAGGGTGACTATGGCTACACCTTC.

This clonotype was detected ten times or more. CDR3 DNA: TGCAGTGCTAGAGATCGACCGACTAGGTACGAGCAGTACTTC. It specifies CSARDRPTRYEQYF. The chain carries TRBV20-1 and TRBJ2-7; TRBD2 might be the D (6 bases). CDR3 length: 14 amino acids. V lost 0 bases and J 4 bases, leaving 13 bases between the germline ends. Germline CDR1 reads DFQATT; CDR2 reads SNEGSKA (reference sequence).

The chain combines TRBV5-1 with TRBJ2-1, with D possibly called TRBD1 or TRBD2 (5 bases each). This CDR3 region has 13 residues. Germline V gene data show CDR1 as SGHRS and CDR2 as YFSETQ. Trimming removed 0 bases at V and 7 bases at J, with 8 bases between. CDR3 residues: CASSLVGGNEQFF. The CDR3 DNA follows: TGCGCCAGCAGCTTGGTTGGGGGTAATGAGCAGTTCTTC.

This clonotype appeared many times. The rearrangement joins TRBV5-1 to TRBJ1-2, with no clear D. Trimming pared 0 bases from V and 6 bases from J, leaving 9 bases between. Germline assignment: CDR1 SGHRS and CDR2 YFSETQ. This CDR3 contains 13 residues. The CDR3 nucleotides are TGCGCCAGCAGCTTGGGCGGTAGTAATGGCTACACCTTC. Translating it yields CASSLGGSNGYTF.

At least ten counts were recorded for this clonotype. Germline and junction disagree at one end, which may indicate a read error. J is TRBJ2-2 and V is TRBV5-1; D is ambiguous. The CDR3 totals 15 residues. Germline V lookup: CDR1 SGHRS, CDR2 YFSETQ. The CDR3 DNA follows: TGCGCCAGCAGGTTGGTGACAACGAACACCGGGGAGCTGTTTTTT. Encoded protein: CASRLVTTNTGELFF.

This clonotype was seen many times. The junction and the germline gene differ at one end; a read error may be behind it. This chain uses TRBV20-1 with TRBJ2-1, with TRBD2 identical over 10 bases. Germline loops: CDR1 DFQATT, CDR2 SNEGSKA (reference sequence). The CDR3 has 15 amino acids. The CDR3 protein is CSARGLAASYNEQFF. The CDR3 coding sequence is TGCAGTGCAAGAGGACTAGCGGCTTCCTACAATGAGCAGTTCTTC.

This clonotype was counted many times. The V call is TRBV20-1, the J call TRBJ2-7; 7 nucleotides line up with TRBD1. From germline, CDR1 is DFQATT and CDR2 SNEGSKA (reference sequence). With V trimmed by 6 bases and J by 5 bases, 10 bases remained unmatched. The CDR3 contains 13 residues. For the CDR3, the DNA is TGCAGTGCCACCACACCGACAGGGAACGAGCAGTACTTC. Translated: CSATTPTGNEQYF.

In its sample, this clonotype was seen many times. The rearrangement links TRBV5-1 to TRBJ2-3, with D tentatively TRBD2 (5 bases). CDR3 length: 16 residues. V lost 2 bases and J lost 4, with 17 bases in between. Germline CDR1 SGHRS, CDR2 YFSETQ. For the CDR3, the DNA is TGCGCCAGCAGCTTTTCTGCGAGGGCAGACGCAGATACGCAGTATTTT. This translates into CASSFSARADADTQYF.

This clonotype was seen repeatedly, ten times or more. The V gene is TRBV7-3, the J gene TRBJ1-6, with TRBD1 matching over 8 bases. The CDR3 runs 15 residues. The V gene end was trimmed by 5 bases and the J gene end by 9 bases; junction bases not matched to a gene: 9. Germline V lookup: CDR1 SGHTA, CDR2 FQGTGA. The CDR3 here is CASSLSGQGASPLHF. The CDR3 DNA reads as TGTGCCAGCAGCCTGTCTGGGCAGGGGGCTTCACCCCTCCACTTT.

There are many counts of this clonotype. The chain has TRBV4-1 and TRBJ2-7, with TRBD2 matching over 13 bases. The germline V gene encodes CDR1 MGHRA and CDR2 YSYEKL. V shed 1 base and J 2 bases; nucleotides not matched to a gene: 5. CDR3 size: 17 residues. CDR3 sequence (DNA): TGCGCCAGCAGCCAAGTTATACTAGCGGGAGGGGCCTACGAGCAGTACTTC. Amino acids: CASSQVILAGGAYEQYF.

This clonotype appeared many times. The chain is built from TRBV27 and TRBJ2-7, with 10 nucleotides matching TRBD2. With 6 bases clipped from V and 4 bases from J, the junction kept 9 bases outside the gene matches. Germline CDR1 and CDR2: MNHEY and SMNVEV (reference sequence). There are 15 residues in the CDR3. The DNA for the CDR3 is TGTGCCAGCAGGCCTCTCGCGGGACTAGCGTACGAGCAGTACTTC. This encodes CASRPLAGLAYEQYF.

Many counts were recorded for this clonotype. This chain joins TRBV6-6 and TRBJ1-5; D might be TRBD1 (5 bases). V was clipped by 1 base and J by 8 bases, with 6 bases between them. The CDR3 runs to 12 residues. In germline, CDR1 is MNHNY, CDR2 SVGAGI (reference sequence). The CDR3 region has the DNA TGTGCCAGCAGTTACTTGACAGAGCCCCAGCATTTT. Translation gives CASSYLTEPQHF.

This clonotype was observed at least ten times. The chain links TRBV7-9 to TRBJ2-7; 9 nucleotides match TRBD1. Germline V gene lookup returns CDR1 SEHNR and CDR2 FQNEAQ (reference sequence). The CDR3 spans 13 residues. J was trimmed by 5 bases and V by 4 bases; bases with no gene match: 3. The CDR3 spells CASSWTGENEQYF. The CDR3 coding sequence is TGTGCCAGCAGCTGGACAGGGGAGAACGAGCAGTACTTC. Together with reference TRBV7-9 and TRBJ2-7, the CDR3 gives the full variable domain: DTGVSQNPRHKITKRGQNVTFRCDPISEHNRLYWYRQTLGQGPEFLTYFQNEAQLEKSRLLSDRFSAERPKGSFSTLEIQRTEQGDSAMYLCASSWTGENEQYFGPGTRLTVT.

This clonotype was detected many times. The chain has TRBV15 and TRBJ2-5; D is possibly TRBD2 (6 bases). Trimming pared 5 bases from V and 4 bases from J, leaving 14 bases between. CDR1 is LNHNV and CDR2 is YYDKDF in the germline V gene (reference sequence). CDR3 length: 14 residues. DNA of the CDR3: TGTGCCACCAGCCGCGGACTAACTGGAGAGACCCAGTACTTC. It is translated as CATSRGLTGETQYF. Looking up the rest from reference TRBV15 and TRBJ2-5 gives the full variable domain: DAMVIQNPRYQVTQFGKPVTLSCSQTLNHNVMYWYQQKSSQAPKLLFHYYDKDFNNEADTPDNFQSRRPNTSFCFLDIRSPGLGDTAMYLCATSRGLTGETQYFGPGTRLLVL.